These T cell receptor beta chains were read from a single sample in a study of CD4+ T cells in melanoma. Here immunoSEQ multiplex PCR was the method, and the copy in TCRdb shows in-frame clones only, minus some. The data hold over 8,000 clones, with around 70% observed a single time. Specimen: tumor tissue. These TCRs come from a human donor with melanoma. CDR3s include the opening cysteine and the closing phenylalanine or tryptophan. D genes are given only for firm matches. Part of the rows lack a size; the others show once, few, many or a class for expanded clones.

v_call	clone_size	j_call	d_call	cdr3_nt	cdr3_aa
TRBV6-1	few	TRBJ1-2	-	TGTGCCAGCAGTGTAAACACCTTATATGGCTACACCTTC	CASSVNTLYGYTF
TRBV7-2	-	TRBJ2-1	TRBD2	TGTGCCAGCAGCTTGGGCGGGGGGGATAATGAGCAGTTCTTC	CASSLGGGDNEQFF
TRBV9	-	TRBJ2-6	-	TGTGCCAGCAGCGCGGGGGACGGCTACTCTGGGGCCAACGTCCTGACTTTC	CASSAGDGYSGANVLTF
TRBV25-1	-	TRBJ1-1	-	TGTGCCAGCAGTTCGACAGTGTTGGGCACTGAAGCTTTCTTT	CASSSTVLGTEAFF
TRBV5-6	-	TRBJ2-1	TRBD2	TGTGCCAGCAGCAGGGGACTAGCGGCTATCTACAATGAGCAGTTCTTC	CASSRGLAAIYNEQFF
TRBV6-6	-	TRBJ2-2	TRBD2	TGTGCCAGCAGTTACTCTAGCGGGGGGCGTGGCGGGGAGCTGTTTTTT	CASSYSSGGRGGELFF
TRBV10-3	-	TRBJ2-7	-	TGTGCCATCAGTGAGTCGGGGAACGAGCAGTACTTC	CAISESGNEQYF
TRBV19	-	TRBJ2-5	-	TGTGCCAGTAGTGAGTGGCAGGGGACCCAGTACTTC	CASSEWQGTQYF
TRBV30	-	TRBJ2-7	-	TGTGCCTGGAGTCGAGGGGTATCCTACGAGCAGTACTTC	CAWSRGVSYEQYF
TRBV7-2	-	TRBJ1-3	-	TGTGCCAGCAGCTTAGAAGGGACGAGAGGAAACACCATATATTTT	CASSLEGTRGNTIYF
TRBV15	medium-sized	TRBJ1-1	-	TGTGCCACGTCCCCGGGACAACTACTTGAAGCTTTCTTT	CATSPGQLLEAFF
TRBV6-6	-	TRBJ1-2	-	TGTGCCAGCAGTTACGGGACGGCTCTTAACTACACCTTC	CASSYGTALNYTF
TRBV5-1	-	TRBJ2-7	-	TGCGCCAGCAGCTCCCCGACAGGAACCTACGAGCAGTACTTC	CASSSPTGTYEQYF
TRBV5-1	-	TRBJ2-2	-	TGCGCCAGCAGCTTGGCCACAGGATACACCGGGGAGCTGTTTTTT	CASSLATGYTGELFF
TRBV6-5	-	TRBJ2-7	-	TGTGCCAGCAGTTACGAGGGAGGCTCCGAGCAGTACTTC	CASSYEGGSEQYF
TRBV6-5	-	TRBJ2-7	-	TGTGCCAGCAGTTACGTCCCTGCCGCCGGTAGGCGCGAGCAGTACTTC	CASSYVPAAGRREQYF
TRBV5-1	-	TRBJ2-7	TRBD2	TGCGCCAGCAGCGCAAAACTAGCGGTAGGACTCGAGCAGTACTTC	CASSAKLAVGLEQYF
TRBV19	-	TRBJ1-6	-	TGTGCCAGCGGACAGAGCTCCTATAATTCACCCCTCCACTTT	CASGQSSYNSPLHF
TRBV19	-	TRBJ2-6	-	TGTGCCAGTAGGACGAGCTCTGGGGCCAACGTCCTGACTTTC	CASRTSSGANVLTF
TRBV25-1	-	TRBJ2-1	TRBD1	TGTGCCAGCAAGGGACAGGGCTACAATGAGCAGTTCTTC	CASKGQGYNEQFF
TRBV5-4	-	TRBJ2-7	-	TGTGCCAGCAGCGCTCCGGGCATGTCCTACGAACAGTACTTC	CASSAPGMSYEQYF
TRBV7-9	few	TRBJ2-7	-	TGTGCCAGCACCTTCGATGGGGGGATCTCCTACGAGCAGTACTTC	CASTFDGGISYEQYF
TRBV14	once	TRBJ1-1	-	TGTGCCAGCAGCTTTTACAGCGGTAACACTGAAGCTTTCTTT	CASSFYSGNTEAFF
TRBV7-3	-	TRBJ2-5	TRBD1	TGTGCCAGCAGCTTGACAGGGGGTCTCCAAGAGACCCAGTACTTC	CASSLTGGLQETQYF
TRBV12-5	-	TRBJ2-3	-	TGTGCTAGTGGTTTGGACTTAGCCGATACGCAGTATTTT	CASGLDLADTQYF
TRBV7-3	few	TRBJ2-7	TRBD1	TGTGCCAGCAGCGTGGGACAGGCCTACGAGCAGTACTTC	CASSVGQAYEQYF
TRBV5-1	-	TRBJ1-1	-	TGCGCCACCAGGACCCATACAGCGAACACTGAAGCTTTCTTT	CATRTHTANTEAFF
TRBV7-9	-	TRBJ2-3	TRBD2	TGTGCCAGCAGCTTACGACTAGCGGGGGACACAGATACGCAGTATTTT	CASSLRLAGDTDTQYF
TRBV11-2	-	TRBJ1-1	-	TGTGCCAGCGCCCGGGAGCGCAACACTGAAGCTTTCTTT	CASARERNTEAFF
TRBV5-1	-	TRBJ1-3	-	TGCGCCAGCAGCCTGGCCACAGGCTTCTCTGGAAACACCATATATTTT	CASSLATGFSGNTIYF
TRBV6-1	-	TRBJ2-2	-	TGTGCCAGCAGTGGGACAGTCTCCGGGGCCGGGGAGCTGTTTTTT	CASSGTVSGAGELFF
TRBV4-2	-	TRBJ1-4	-	TGTGCCAGCAGCCAGCCCGCCGTACATATGTTTTTT	CASSQPAVHMFF
TRBV6-5	medium-sized	TRBJ1-3	TRBD1	TGTGCCAGCAGTACTACAGGGGCGGTAGGAAACACCATATATTTT	CASSTTGAVGNTIYF
TRBV7-2	-	TRBJ2-3	-	TGTGCCAGCAGCTTAGCGGGGGGGCCCACAGATACGCAGTATTTT	CASSLAGGPTDTQYF
TRBV9	-	TRBJ1-4	TRBD1	TGTGCCAGCAACCGACAGGGGGACGGGGAAAAACTGTTTTTT	CASNRQGDGEKLFF
TRBV5-1	-	TRBJ2-5	-	TGCGCCAGCACTAGGGGCAGGGCCAACCAAGAGACCCAGTACTTC	CASTRGRANQETQYF
TRBV4-2	-	TRBJ2-7	-	TGTGCCAGCAGCCCTACCGTAGCCTACGAGCAGTACTTC	CASSPTVAYEQYF
TRBV5-1	-	TRBJ2-3	-	TGCGCCAGCAGCTTACCTTACACAGATACGCAGTATTTT	CASSLPYTDTQYF
TRBV6-1	-	TRBJ1-1	-	TGTGCCAGCAGGGACGGAGGGAGGGGAGCTTTCTTT	CASRDGGRGAFF
TRBV19	-	TRBJ1-5	-	TGTGCCAGTAGTAGGGGGTATAGCAATCAGCCCCAGCATTTT	CASSRGYSNQPQHF
TRBV5-5	-	TRBJ1-2	-	TGTGCCAGCAGCTTAGACCCGGTGGGCCGCGGCTACACCTTC	CASSLDPVGRGYTF
TRBV7-3	-	TRBJ1-5	-	TGTGCCAGCAGCTTAGGTGTGCGGGCGGCCGTAGGGCCCCAGCATTTT	CASSLGVRAAVGPQHF